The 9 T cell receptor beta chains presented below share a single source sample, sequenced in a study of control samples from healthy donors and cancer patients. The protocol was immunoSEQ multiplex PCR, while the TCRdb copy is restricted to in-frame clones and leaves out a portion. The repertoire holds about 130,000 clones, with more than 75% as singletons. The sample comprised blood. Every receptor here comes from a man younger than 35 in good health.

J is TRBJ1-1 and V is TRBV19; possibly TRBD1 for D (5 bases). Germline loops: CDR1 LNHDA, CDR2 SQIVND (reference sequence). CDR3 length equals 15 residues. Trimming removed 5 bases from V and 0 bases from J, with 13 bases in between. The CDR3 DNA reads TGTGCCAGTAGTTTCACGGGGCCGATGAACACTGAAGCTTTCTTT. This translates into CASSFTGPMNTEAFF.

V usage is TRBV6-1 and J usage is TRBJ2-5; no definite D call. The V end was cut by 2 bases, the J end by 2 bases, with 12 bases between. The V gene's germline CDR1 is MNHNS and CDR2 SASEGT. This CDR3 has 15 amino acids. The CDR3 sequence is CASSERFDGQETQYF. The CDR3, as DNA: TGTGCCAGCAGTGAACGGTTCGACGGGCAAGAGACCCAGTACTTC.

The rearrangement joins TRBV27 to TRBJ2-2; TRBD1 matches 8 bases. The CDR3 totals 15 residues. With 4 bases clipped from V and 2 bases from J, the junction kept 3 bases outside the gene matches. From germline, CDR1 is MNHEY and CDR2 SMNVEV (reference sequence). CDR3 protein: CASSSGQVNTGELFF. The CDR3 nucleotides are TGTGCCAGCAGTTCGGGACAGGTTAACACCGGGGAGCTGTTTTTT.

The CDR3 nucleotides read TGTGCCAGCAGCTACCCCGGACAGGACCCCTCTCATGGCTACACCTTC. Its translation is CASSYPGQDPSHGYTF. This chain connects TRBV7-3 to TRBJ1-2; TRBD1 aligns across 7 bases. The CDR3 covers 16 residues. Germline CDR1 reads SGHTA; CDR2 reads FQGTGA. The V segment lost 4 bases and the J segment 6 bases; nucleotides outside the gene matches: 14. Looking up the rest from reference TRBV7-3 and TRBJ1-2 gives the full variable domain: GAGVSQTPSNKVTEKGKYVELRCDPISGHTALYWYRQSLGQGPEFLIYFQGTGAADDSGLPNDRFFAVRPEGSVSTLKIQRTERGDSAVYLCASSYPGQDPSHGYTFGSGTRLTVV.

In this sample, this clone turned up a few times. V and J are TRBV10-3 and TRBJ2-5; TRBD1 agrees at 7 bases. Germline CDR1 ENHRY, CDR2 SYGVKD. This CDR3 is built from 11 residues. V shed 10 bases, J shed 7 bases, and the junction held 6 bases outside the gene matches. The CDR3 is CATGQATTQYF. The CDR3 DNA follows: TGTGCCACTGGACAGGCCACGACCCAGTACTTC.

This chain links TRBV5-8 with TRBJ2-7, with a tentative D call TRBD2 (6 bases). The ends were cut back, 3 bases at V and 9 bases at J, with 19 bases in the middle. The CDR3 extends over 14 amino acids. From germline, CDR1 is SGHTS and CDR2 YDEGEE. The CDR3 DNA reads TGTGCCAGCAGCTGGGACTTCGGCGGGTTTGGGCAGTACTTC. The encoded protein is CASSWDFGGFGQYF.

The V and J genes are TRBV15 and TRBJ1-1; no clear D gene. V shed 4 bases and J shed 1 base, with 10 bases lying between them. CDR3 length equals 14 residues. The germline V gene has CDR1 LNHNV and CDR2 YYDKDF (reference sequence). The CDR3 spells CATSNGLKNTEAFF. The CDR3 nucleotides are TGTGCCACCAGCAACGGACTGAAGAACACTGAAGCTTTCTTT. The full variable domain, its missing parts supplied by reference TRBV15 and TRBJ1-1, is DAMVIQNPRYQVTQFGKPVTLSCSQTLNHNVMYWYQQKSSQAPKLLFHYYDKDFNNEADTPDNFQSRRPNTSFCFLDIRSPGLGDTAMYLCATSNGLKNTEAFFGQGTRLTVV.

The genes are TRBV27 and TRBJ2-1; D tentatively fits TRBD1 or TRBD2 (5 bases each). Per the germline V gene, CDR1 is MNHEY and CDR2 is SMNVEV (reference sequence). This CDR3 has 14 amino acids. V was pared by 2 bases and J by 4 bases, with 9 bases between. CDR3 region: CASSLGGPYNEQFF. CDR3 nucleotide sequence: TGTGCCAGCAGTTTAGGGGGACCGTACAATGAGCAGTTCTTC.

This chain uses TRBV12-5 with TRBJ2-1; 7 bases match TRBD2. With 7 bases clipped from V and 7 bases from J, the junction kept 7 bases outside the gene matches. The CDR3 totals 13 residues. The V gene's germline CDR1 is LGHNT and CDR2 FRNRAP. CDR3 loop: CASASGEGNEQFF. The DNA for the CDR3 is TGTGCTAGTGCCTCCGGGGAGGGGAATGAGCAGTTCTTC.